Detailed here is one TCR beta chain. What it binds is unknown. Germline and junction disagree at one end, which may indicate a read error. Unique molecular identifiers were added to individual cDNA molecules. MiXCR, run by TCRdb on the 5' RACE reads, gives a single entry per CDR3 protein. The sample records approximately 97,000 distinct CDR3 sequences, roughly 11% being singletons. These data are taken from a study of early T cells in non-severe SARS-CoV-2 infection. Study-wide context: Chains were unpaired, as sequencing was done on bulk RNA from unsorted whole blood. Findings and caveats of the study: Anti-spike CD8 specificities were favored by VDJdb matching, whose results missed private and CD4 specificities.

The CDR3 runs to 14 residues. Germline V gives CDR1 LNHDA, CDR2 SQIVND (reference sequence). The TCR was taken from an adult who was a healthcare worker with PCR-confirmed SARS-CoV-2 infection or an uninfected control (not recorded which). The input for sequencing was whole blood, taken at baseline. V usage is TRBV19 and J usage is TRBJ2-7; TRBD1 matches 7 bases. The CDR3 region has the DNA TGTGCCAGTAGTAGAGACAGGGTTCTACACGAGCAGCACTTC. Encoded protein: CASSRDRVLHEQHF.